These T cell receptor beta chains were read from a single sample in a study of T cell responses to AZD1222 COVID-19 vaccine. This table comes from immunoSEQ multiplex PCR, and its TCRdb copy is limited to in-frame clones, with some not included. This sample has about 73,000 clones; around 81% occur once, and the top ten carry 45% to 50%. The sample here was peripheral blood, taken 28 days after the second AZD1222 dose. Receptors originate from an adult who received the AZD1222 COVID-19 vaccine. The CDR3 runs from the conserved cysteine through the conserved F or W. Fields, in order: V gene, D gene, clone size, J gene, CDR3 length, CDR3 protein, CDR3 DNA. D genes are given only for firm matches. Clone size, where shown, is once, few, many, or a class for clones that have expanded.

TRBV6-5	.	.	TRBJ1-3	12	CVTRGSGNTIYF	TGTGTCACCCGGGGCTCTGGAAACACCATATATTTT
TRBV9	.	.	TRBJ2-2	12	CASSADTGELFF	TGTGCCAGCAGCGCCGACACCGGGGAGCTGTTTTTT
TRBV27	.	.	TRBJ2-3	15	CASSFGTTSTDTQYF	TGTGCCAGCAGTTTCGGGACGACTAGCACAGATACGCAGTATTTT
TRBV7-2	.	.	TRBJ1-3	14	CASSLAQGGNTIYF	TGTGCCAGCAGCTTAGCGCAGGGTGGAAACACCATATATTTT
TRBV6-1	.	.	TRBJ2-7	15	CASSEPGQGGYEQYF	TGTGCCAGCAGTGAACCCGGACAGGGAGGGTACGAGCAGTACTTC
TRBV28	TRBD1	few	TRBJ2-7	16	CASKFSTGQGVYEQYF	TGTGCCAGCAAGTTTTCGACCGGACAGGGGGTTTACGAGCAGTACTTC
TRBV10-3	TRBD2	.	TRBJ2-5	15	CAISVVAGEGETQYF	TGTGCCATCAGTGTAGTAGCGGGAGAAGGAGAGACCCAGTACTTC
TRBV5-3	TRBD1	.	TRBJ1-2	17	CARSFGAGGGLYYGYTF	TGTGCCAGAAGCTTCGGGGCAGGGGGCGGGTTATACTATGGCTACACCTTC
TRBV30	TRBD2	.	TRBJ2-2	17	CAWSRGPAGGPGGELFF	TGTGCCTGGAGTAGGGGACCGGCGGGGGGGCCTGGCGGGGAGCTGTTTTTT
TRBV11-2	.	once	TRBJ2-3	15	CASSLDATAGGTQYF	TGTGCCAGCAGCTTAGATGCAACCGCCGGGGGAACGCAGTATTTT
TRBV27	.	once	TRBJ2-5	16	CASSSPLGQYQETQYF	TGTGCCAGCAGTTCACCGTTAGGGCAGTACCAAGAGACCCAGTACTTC
TRBV2	TRBD2	.	TRBJ2-1	15	CASSSSGGNYNEQFF	TGTGCCAGCAGTTCTAGCGGGGGAAATTACAATGAGCAGTTCTTC
TRBV5-6	TRBD1	.	TRBJ1-2	13	CASSSTGADGYTF	TGTGCCAGCAGCTCGACAGGGGCTGATGGCTACACCTTC
TRBV5-6	TRBD2	.	TRBJ2-7	15	CASSLSGLVFDEQYF	TGTGCCAGCAGCTTGTCAGGACTAGTGTTCGACGAGCAGTACTTC
TRBV7-9	TRBD2	once	TRBJ2-2	15	CASSLAREAPGELFF	TGTGCCAGCAGCTTAGCGCGGGAGGCCCCCGGGGAGCTGTTTTTT
TRBV12-3/TRBV12-4	.	once	TRBJ1-2	11	CASSRNYGYTF	TGTGCCAGCAGCCGCAACTATGGCTACACCTTC
TRBV28	.	.	TRBJ1-4	13	CASSWGAREKLFF	TGTGCCAGCAGTTGGGGGGCTAGGGAAAAACTGTTTTTT
TRBV5-6	.	.	TRBJ2-1	16	CASSPRGEGSGNEQFF	TGTGCCAGCAGCCCGAGGGGGGAGGGCTCGGGGAATGAGCAGTTCTTC
TRBV4-1	.	.	TRBJ1-5	13	CASSQDGYQPQHF	TGCGCCAGCAGTCAGGACGGCTATCAGCCCCAGCATTTT
TRBV18	.	.	TRBJ2-7	11	CASSRGDEQYF	TGTGCCAGCTCACGAGGCGACGAGCAGTACTTC
TRBV28	TRBD2	.	TRBJ2-1	14	CASSWGLAYNEQFF	TGTGCCAGCAGTTGGGGACTAGCTTACAATGAGCAGTTCTTC
TRBV2	.	.	TRBJ2-3	15	CASREPGLRTDTQYF	TGTGCCAGCAGGGAGCCGGGACTTCGCACAGATACGCAGTATTTT
TRBV7-8	TRBD1	once	TRBJ1-4	15	CASSRAGTANEKLFF	TGTGCCAGCAGCCGAGCGGGGACAGCGAATGAAAAACTGTTTTTT
TRBV4-2	.	.	TRBJ1-2	13	CASSQGGSYGYTF	TGTGCCAGCAGCCAAGGGGGGTCCTATGGCTACACCTTC
TRBV2	.	.	TRBJ2-7	13	CASSGGGGLEQYF	TGTGCCAGCAGTGGAGGGGGGGGCCTCGAGCAGTACTTC
TRBV13	TRBD1	once	TRBJ2-7	15	CASSSTGTGPYEQYF	TGTGCCAGCAGCTCCACCGGGACAGGGCCCTACGAGCAGTACTTC
TRBV28	TRBD2	once	TRBJ2-5	13	CASRAGGGETQYF	TGTGCCAGCAGAGCGGGGGGTGGAGAGACCCAGTACTTC
TRBV11-2	TRBD1	.	TRBJ2-7	16	CASSLNPNTGGSEQYF	TGTGCCAGCAGCTTAAACCCAAATACAGGGGGCTCCGAGCAGTACTTC
TRBV6-2/TRBV6-3	TRBD1	.	TRBJ2-3	16	CASSRMGQGRTDTQYF	TGTGCCAGCAGTCGAATGGGACAGGGTCGGACAGATACGCAGTATTTT
TRBV18	.	.	TRBJ1-3	16	CASSPPHRNSGNTIYF	TGTGCCAGCTCACCCCCGCACAGAAACTCTGGAAACACCATATATTTT
TRBV5-8	.	.	TRBJ2-7	14	CASSHDRSPYEQYF	TGTGCCAGCAGCCACGACAGGAGTCCCTACGAGCAGTACTTC
TRBV11-1	.	.	TRBJ2-7	13	CASSLAWGNEQYF	TGTGCCAGCAGCTTAGCGTGGGGGAACGAGCAGTACTTC
TRBV14	TRBD2	.	TRBJ2-1	14	CASSQAGGWLEQFF	TGTGCCAGCAGCCAAGCGGGAGGGTGGTTGGAGCAGTTCTTC
TRBV11-2	.	few	TRBJ1-1	16	CASSLDLAATRTEAFF	TGTGCCAGCAGCTTAGATCTTGCGGCGACGCGCACTGAAGCTTTCTTT
TRBV27	.	few	TRBJ1-5	13	CASSIRQEQPQHF	TGTGCCAGCAGCATACGTCAGGAGCAGCCCCAGCATTTT
TRBV4-3	TRBD2	.	TRBJ2-7	16	CASSQDSGRAGYEQYF	TGCGCCAGCAGCCAAGATAGCGGGAGGGCCGGGTACGAGCAGTACTTC
TRBV7-9	TRBD2	.	TRBJ2-1	14	CASREGTRASEQFF	TGTGCCAGCAGAGAAGGGACTAGGGCCTCTGAGCAGTTCTTC
TRBV16	.	.	TRBJ2-7	12	CASSPVNYEQYF	TGTGCCAGCAGTCCTGTCAACTACGAGCAGTACTTC
TRBV7-3	.	.	TRBJ2-5	13	CASSRGAGETQYF	TGTGCCAGCAGCCGAGGGGCGGGAGAGACCCAGTACTTC
TRBV2	.	.	TRBJ1-5	13	CASEDGSNQPQHF	TGTGCCAGCGAAGATGGTAGCAATCAGCCCCAGCATTTT
TRBV7-8	.	few	TRBJ2-4	17	CASSLVSEGLAKNIQYF	TGTGCCAGCAGCTTAGTATCCGAAGGGTTAGCCAAAAACATTCAGTACTTC
TRBV7-3	.	few	TRBJ2-3	16	CASSSIPGSSPDTQYF	TGTGCCAGCAGCTCCATCCCTGGGTCTAGTCCAGATACGCAGTATTTT
TRBV5-4	.	.	TRBJ2-2	16	CASSLGSRMDTGELFF	TGTGCCAGCAGCTTGGGAAGCCGGATGGACACCGGGGAGCTGTTTTTT
TRBV11-2	.	once	TRBJ2-1	12	CASSLQANEQFF	TGTGCCAGCAGCTTACAGGCAAATGAGCAGTTCTTC
TRBV15	TRBD1	medium-sized	TRBJ2-1	16	CATSQETGVGYNEQFF	TGTGCCACCAGCCAAGAGACAGGGGTAGGGTACAATGAGCAGTTCTTC
TRBV12-3/TRBV12-4	.	.	TRBJ2-3	12	CASSLYPDTQYF	TGTGCCAGCAGTCTATATCCAGATACGCAGTATTTT
TRBV6-2/TRBV6-3	TRBD2	.	TRBJ2-2	16	CASSYLPGLAAGELFF	TGTGCCAGCAGTTACCTTCCTGGACTAGCGGCCGGGGAGCTGTTTTTT
TRBV28	TRBD2	.	TRBJ2-5	15	CASISPTGGDETQYF	TGTGCCAGCATCTCCCCTACGGGGGGGGACGAGACCCAGTACTTC
TRBV6-6	.	.	TRBJ2-2	16	CASSYSGGANTGELFF	TGTGCCAGCAGTTATTCGGGCGGGGCGAACACCGGGGAGCTGTTTTTT
TRBV4-1	.	.	TRBJ2-7	13	CASSPGNSYEQYF	TGCGCCAGCAGCCCAGGGAACTCCTACGAGCAGTACTTC
TRBV4-1	.	.	TRBJ1-3	16	CASSPLGEGSGNTIYF	TGCGCCAGCAGCCCCCTCGGTGAGGGCTCTGGAAACACCATATATTTT
TRBV9	TRBD1	medium-sized	TRBJ2-7	13	CASSSQGAYEQYF	TGTGCCAGCAGCTCACAGGGGGCCTACGAGCAGTACTTC
TRBV28	.	.	TRBJ1-1	15	CASSSIRAGNTEAFF	TGTGCCAGCAGTTCGATCAGGGCCGGGAACACTGAAGCTTTCTTT
TRBV28	.	few	TRBJ2-7	14	CASSFRGVVYEQYF	TGTGCCAGCAGTTTTCGGGGTGTAGTCTACGAGCAGTACTTC